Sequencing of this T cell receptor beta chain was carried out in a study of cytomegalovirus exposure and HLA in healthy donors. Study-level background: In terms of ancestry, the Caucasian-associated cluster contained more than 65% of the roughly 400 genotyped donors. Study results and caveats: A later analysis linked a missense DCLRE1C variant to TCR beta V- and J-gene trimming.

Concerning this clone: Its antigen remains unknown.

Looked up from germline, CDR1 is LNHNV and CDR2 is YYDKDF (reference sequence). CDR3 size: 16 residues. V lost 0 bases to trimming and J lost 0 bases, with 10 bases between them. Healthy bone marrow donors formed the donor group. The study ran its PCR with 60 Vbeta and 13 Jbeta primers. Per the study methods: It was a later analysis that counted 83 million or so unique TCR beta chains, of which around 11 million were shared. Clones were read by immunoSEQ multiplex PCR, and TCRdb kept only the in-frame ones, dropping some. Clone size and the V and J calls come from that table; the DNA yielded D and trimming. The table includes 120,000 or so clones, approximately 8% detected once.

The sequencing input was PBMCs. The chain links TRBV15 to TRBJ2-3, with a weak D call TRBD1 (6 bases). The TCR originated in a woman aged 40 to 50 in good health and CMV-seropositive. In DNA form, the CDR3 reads TGTGCCACCAGCAGAGATTCAGGGGCTAGCACAGATACGCAGTATTTT. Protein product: CATSRDSGASTDTQYF.